This T cell receptor (beta chain) derives from a study of T cell responses to AZD1222 COVID-19 vaccine (dated by TCRdb to 2020 to 2022). As for the study more broadly: A total of 233 trial participants underwent TCR sequencing, of whom 200 to 220 received two doses of AZD1222 and about 25 received two doses of the MenACWY control vaccine. Trial participants were enrolled by age into 18-55, 56-69 and 70-plus year subgroups, with roughly 160, 29 and 62 TCR-sequenced participants respectively.

Overall study results and their limits: Spike-specific TCR breadth and depth rose significantly after two AZD1222 doses compared with day 0 and with MenACWY recipients. No day 14 peak-response samples were available, so repertoires were characterized only after the peak T cell response. Vaccine-associated CD4 TCRs spanned the whole spike protein, with dominant responses in regions 160-218 and 743-854. The 56-69-year group was small, and its depth increase did not reach significance, likely because of low power. Reportedly, close to half of the unique spike-specific TCRs recognized epitopes lying outside the regions that are mutated in the B.1.351 and B.1.1.7 variants. Conclusions about previously exposed vaccinees are limited because only six or seven AZD1222 recipients were SARS-CoV-2 seropositive at baseline. Participants were mostly white British, with more females than males. The authors suggested clonal diversity may have been underestimated.

From a lookup of the germline V gene, CDR1 and CDR2 are SGDLS and YYNGEE. Including the terminal cysteine and phenylalanine, the CDR3 comprises 14 residues. Of the read, only the CDR3 DNA is kept; its 42 bases are in frame from base 1. The trim is 0 bases for V and 8 bases for J, with a gap of 14 bases between the germline ends. Turning to this clone: Its antigen is unknown. No quality values exist for individual bases; no much larger clone is one base distant.

The CDR3 regions of human TCRbeta chains were analyzed by immunosequencing. Per the source publication's procedure: Repertoire TCRs were matched against a reference library of SARS-CoV-2-specific TCRs generated with the MIRA antigen-specificity platform. Breadth was defined as the fraction of unique TCRs that were SARS-CoV-2-associated. Depth was defined as the fraction of total T cells that were SARS-CoV-2-associated. Using the MIRA data, each spike-specific TCR was mapped to the spike region that the TCR reacts to and placed in a CD4 or CD8 class. Log10-transformed breadth and depth values were compared by one-way ANOVA with Sidak's multiple comparisons tests. What TCRdb holds here is the immuneACCESS table cut down to in-frame rearrangements. Part of the clones is not present; checked against another copy, under half of the missing clones reflect an unresolved V gene, and the others are unexplained. The D gene and trimming were derived from the DNA, and the V and J assignments and clone size from that table. The sample profile shows some 95,000 clones; nearly 90% of them were found once. 2.8% of the sample lies in the top ten.

The time point label on this specimen signifies: baseline before first vaccination. What the treatment or condition label conveys for this sample: meningococcal conjugate vaccine given as trial control. Vaccinee samples were obtained from the UK trials COV001 and COV002, which included a single-blind randomized controlled phase 2/3 trial of AZD1222 (ChAdOx1 nCoV-19) in healthy adults. Trial participant PBMC samples were collected at day 0 and day 28 after the second dose for TCRbeta chain sequencing. The receptor's source is an adult in good health. This sample comprised peripheral blood, obtained on day 0 of MenACWY control vaccination. The V gene is TRBV9 and the J gene is TRBJ1-2; the D gene cannot be resolved reliably. Here the CDR3 is given as CASSVDRSARGYTF. The sequenced DNA: TGTGCCAGCAGCGTAGATCGGTCTGCGCGGGGCTACACCTTC.